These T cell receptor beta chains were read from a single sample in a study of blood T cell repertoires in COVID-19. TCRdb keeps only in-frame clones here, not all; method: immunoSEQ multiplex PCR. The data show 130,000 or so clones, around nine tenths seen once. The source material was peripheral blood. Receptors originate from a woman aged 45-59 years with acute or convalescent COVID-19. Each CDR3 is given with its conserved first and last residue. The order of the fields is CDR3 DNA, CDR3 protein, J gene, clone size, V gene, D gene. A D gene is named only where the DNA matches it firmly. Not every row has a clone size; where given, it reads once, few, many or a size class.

CDR3nt: TGTGCCAGCAGTCCCTCAGGGGGGTGGAATGAAAAACTGTTTTTT; CDR3aa: CASSPSGGWNEKLFF; j_gene: TRBJ1-4; abundance: NA; v_gene: TRBV3-1/TRBV3-2; d_gene: TRBD1
CDR3nt: TGTGCCAGCAGCTTAACGCACAGATACTCTGGCTACACCTTC; CDR3aa: CASSLTHRYSGYTF; j_gene: TRBJ1-2; abundance: NA; v_gene: TRBV7-9; d_gene: NA
CDR3nt: TGTGCCAGCAGTTGGGACATCTTGAACACTGAAGCTTTCTTT; CDR3aa: CASSWDILNTEAFF; j_gene: TRBJ1-1; abundance: NA; v_gene: TRBV6-2/TRBV6-3; d_gene: NA
CDR3nt: TGTGCCAGCTCACCACCAGGGACAGAGCGTCAGCCCCAGCATTTT; CDR3aa: CASSPPGTERQPQHF; j_gene: TRBJ1-5; abundance: NA; v_gene: TRBV18; d_gene: TRBD1
CDR3nt: TGTGCCTGGAGTGTCGGGAGCGGCTACACCTTC; CDR3aa: CAWSVGSGYTF; j_gene: TRBJ1-2; abundance: NA; v_gene: TRBV30; d_gene: NA
CDR3nt: TGTGCCAGCAGTGAAGGAGGGTTCGGGACCCAGTACTTC; CDR3aa: CASSEGGFGTQYF; j_gene: TRBJ2-5; abundance: NA; v_gene: TRBV2; d_gene: NA
CDR3nt: TGCGCCAGCAATGGGTTGAGTGGGCCCCCTAAAAAACTGTTTTTT; CDR3aa: CASNGLSGPPKKLFF; j_gene: TRBJ1-4; abundance: NA; v_gene: TRBV10-1; d_gene: NA
CDR3nt: TGCGCCAGCAGCCACGATGGGGAGAGGCGAGAGACCCAGTACTTC; CDR3aa: CASSHDGERRETQYF; j_gene: TRBJ2-5; abundance: NA; v_gene: TRBV5-1; d_gene: NA
CDR3nt: TGTGCCAGCTGCCGGGACACGACCTACGAGCAGTACTTC; CDR3aa: CASCRDTTYEQYF; j_gene: TRBJ2-7; abundance: NA; v_gene: TRBV11-1; d_gene: NA
CDR3nt: TGCGCCAGCAGCCAATCCGGGACTACCAGAGGGGCCAACGTCCTGACTTTC; CDR3aa: CASSQSGTTRGANVLTF; j_gene: TRBJ2-6; abundance: NA; v_gene: TRBV4-1; d_gene: TRBD2
CDR3nt: TGCGCCAGCAGCCCCGATGGTGGAGGCTATGGCTACACCTTC; CDR3aa: CASSPDGGGYGYTF; j_gene: TRBJ1-2; abundance: NA; v_gene: TRBV4-3; d_gene: NA
CDR3nt: TGTGCCAGCAGCTTAGACCGGGAGCAGTACTTC; CDR3aa: CASSLDREQYF; j_gene: TRBJ2-7; abundance: NA; v_gene: TRBV7-9; d_gene: NA
CDR3nt: TGTGCCAGTAGTGACTTGGCTTCCTACGAGCAGTACTTC; CDR3aa: CASSDLASYEQYF; j_gene: TRBJ2-7; abundance: NA; v_gene: TRBV19; d_gene: NA
CDR3nt: TGTGCTAGTGGTTTGTGGAGCAGCACAGATACGCAGTATTTT; CDR3aa: CASGLWSSTDTQYF; j_gene: TRBJ2-3; abundance: NA; v_gene: TRBV12-5; d_gene: NA
CDR3nt: TGTGCCAGCTCACCAATAGCGCAGGTCTCTGGAAACACCATATATTTT; CDR3aa: CASSPIAQVSGNTIYF; j_gene: TRBJ1-3; abundance: NA; v_gene: TRBV18; d_gene: NA
CDR3nt: TGTGCCAGCAGCCCTGACAGCTACGAGCAGTACTTC; CDR3aa: CASSPDSYEQYF; j_gene: TRBJ2-7; abundance: once; v_gene: TRBV12-3/TRBV12-4; d_gene: NA
CDR3nt: TGTGCCAGCAGCTTAACTAGCGGGCCTAGGAGGGAGCTGTTTTTT; CDR3aa: CASSLTSGPRRELFF; j_gene: TRBJ2-2; abundance: NA; v_gene: TRBV7-8; d_gene: TRBD2
CDR3nt: TGTGCCAGCAGCTTAGATTGGGGACAGGGGTCCAGGGAGCAGTACTTC; CDR3aa: CASSLDWGQGSREQYF; j_gene: TRBJ2-7; abundance: NA; v_gene: TRBV7-2; d_gene: TRBD1